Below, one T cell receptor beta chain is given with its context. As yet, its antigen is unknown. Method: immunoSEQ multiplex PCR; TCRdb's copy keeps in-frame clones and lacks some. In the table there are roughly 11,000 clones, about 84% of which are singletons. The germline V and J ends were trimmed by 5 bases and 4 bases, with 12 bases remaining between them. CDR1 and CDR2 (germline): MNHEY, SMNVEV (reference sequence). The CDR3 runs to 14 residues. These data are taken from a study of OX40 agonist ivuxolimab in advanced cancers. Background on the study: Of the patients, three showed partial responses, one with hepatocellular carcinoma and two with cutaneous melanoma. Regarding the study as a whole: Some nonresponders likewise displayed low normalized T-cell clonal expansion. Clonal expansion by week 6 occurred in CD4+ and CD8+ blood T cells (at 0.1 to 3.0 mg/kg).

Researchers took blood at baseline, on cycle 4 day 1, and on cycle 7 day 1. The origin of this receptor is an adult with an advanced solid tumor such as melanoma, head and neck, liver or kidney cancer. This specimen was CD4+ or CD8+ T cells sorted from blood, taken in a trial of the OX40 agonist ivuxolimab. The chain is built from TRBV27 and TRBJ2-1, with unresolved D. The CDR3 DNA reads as TGTGCCAGCAGTGCCGTAGCTCCTTACAATGAGCAGTTCTTC. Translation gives CASSAVAPYNEQFF.